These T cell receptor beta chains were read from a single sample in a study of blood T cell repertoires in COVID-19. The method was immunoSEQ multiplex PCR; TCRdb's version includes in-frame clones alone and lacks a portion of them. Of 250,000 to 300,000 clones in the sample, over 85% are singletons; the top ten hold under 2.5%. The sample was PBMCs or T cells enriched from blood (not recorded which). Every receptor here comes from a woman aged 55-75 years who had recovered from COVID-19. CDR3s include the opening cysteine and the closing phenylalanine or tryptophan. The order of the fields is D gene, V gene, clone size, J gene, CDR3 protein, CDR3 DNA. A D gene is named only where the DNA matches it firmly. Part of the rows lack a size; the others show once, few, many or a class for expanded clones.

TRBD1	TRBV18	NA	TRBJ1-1	CASSPPTGQGNTEAFF	TGTGCCAGCTCACCACCGACTGGACAGGGGAACACTGAAGCTTTCTTT
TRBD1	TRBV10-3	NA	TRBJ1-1	CAIKDRQNTEAFF	TGTGCCATCAAGGACAGGCAGAACACTGAAGCTTTCTTT
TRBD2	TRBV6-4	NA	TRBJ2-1	CASSREGGNEQFF	TGTGCCAGCAGTCGGGAGGGGGGGAATGAGCAGTTCTTC
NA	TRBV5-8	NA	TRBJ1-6	CASSYSTIYNSPLHF	TGTGCCAGCAGTTACTCGACAATTTATAATTCACCCCTCCACTTT
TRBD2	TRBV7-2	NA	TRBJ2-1	CASSFAAGGRNEQFF	TGTGCCAGCAGCTTCGCAGCGGGGGGCCGCAATGAGCAGTTCTTC
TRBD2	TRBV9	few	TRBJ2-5	CASSDTSGPGAQYF	TGTGCCAGCAGCGACACTAGCGGCCCTGGGGCCCAGTACTTC
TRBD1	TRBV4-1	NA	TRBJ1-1	CASSRGQGPNTEAFF	TGCGCCAGCAGCCGCGGACAGGGGCCTAACACTGAAGCTTTCTTT
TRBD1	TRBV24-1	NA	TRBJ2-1	CATSDPGGAFF	TGTGCCACCAGTGATCCAGGGGGCGCGTTCTTC
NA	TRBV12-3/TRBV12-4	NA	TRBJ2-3	CASSFSGGDTQYF	TGTGCCAGCAGTTTTAGTGGAGGTGATACGCAGTATTTT
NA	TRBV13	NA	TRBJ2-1	CASSLVKEAYNEQFF	TGTGCCAGCAGCTTAGTAAAAGAGGCCTACAATGAGCAGTTCTTC
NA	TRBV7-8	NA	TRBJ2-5	CASRYRGAWETQYF	TGTGCCAGCAGATACCGGGGGGCCTGGGAGACCCAGTACTTC
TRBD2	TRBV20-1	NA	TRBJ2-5	CSASRGEQETQYF	TGCAGTGCTAGTCGGGGGGAACAAGAGACCCAGTACTTC
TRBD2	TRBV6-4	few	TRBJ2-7	CASSDSTSGSYEQYF	TGTGCCAGCAGTGACTCGACTAGCGGGAGTTACGAGCAGTACTTC
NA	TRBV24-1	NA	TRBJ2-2	CATSDWRGYTGELFF	TGTGCCACCAGTGATTGGCGGGGATACACCGGGGAGCTGTTTTTT
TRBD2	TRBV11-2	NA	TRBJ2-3	CASSLWRGGDTQYF	TGTGCCAGCAGCCTGTGGCGGGGGGGGGATACGCAGTATTTT
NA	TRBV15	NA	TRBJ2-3	CATSRGYVGTSTDTQYF	TGTGCCACCAGCAGAGGTTATGTCGGGACTAGCACAGATACGCAGTATTTT
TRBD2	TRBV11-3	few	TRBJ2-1	CASSPGLAGDHEQFF	TGTGCCAGCAGCCCAGGACTAGCGGGAGATCATGAGCAGTTCTTC
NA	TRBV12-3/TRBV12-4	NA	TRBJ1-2	CASSFRGWGYTF	TGTGCCAGCAGTTTCAGGGGTTGGGGCTACACCTTC
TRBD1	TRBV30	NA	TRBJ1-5	CAWSGGSQPQHF	TGTGCCTGGTCAGGGGGCAGTCAGCCCCAGCATTTT
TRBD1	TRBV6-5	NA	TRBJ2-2	CASRRQGTNTGELFF	TGTGCCAGCAGAAGACAGGGTACGAACACCGGGGAGCTGTTTTTT
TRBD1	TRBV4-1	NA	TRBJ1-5	CASSQGGQVRGNQPQHF	TGCGCCAGCAGCCAAGGGGGACAGGTAAGGGGGAATCAGCCCCAGCATTTT
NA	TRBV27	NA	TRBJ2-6	CASRASSGANVLTF	TGTGCCAGCAGGGCCTCCTCTGGGGCCAACGTCCTGACTTTC
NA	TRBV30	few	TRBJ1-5	CAWRDGSGKSQPQHF	TGTGCCTGGAGGGATGGTTCAGGGAAGAGTCAGCCCCAGCATTTT
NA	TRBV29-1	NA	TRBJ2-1	CSVGSGGPYNEQFF	TGCAGCGTTGGGTCAGGGGGGCCCTACAATGAGCAGTTCTTC
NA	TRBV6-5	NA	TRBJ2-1	CASSPWTASYNEQFF	TGTGCCAGCAGTCCCTGGACTGCTAGCTACAATGAGCAGTTCTTC
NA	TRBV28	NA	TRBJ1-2	CASSLAGYGYTF	TGTGCCAGCAGTTTAGCCGGCTATGGCTACACCTTC
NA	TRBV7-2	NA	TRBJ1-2	CASSTYNLGGQGYTF	TGTGCCAGCTCCACTTATAACTTGGGAGGGCAAGGCTACACCTTC
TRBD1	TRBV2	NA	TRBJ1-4	CASVDRVFELGEKLFF	TGTGCCAGCGTCGACAGGGTCTTTGAGTTAGGTGAAAAACTGTTTTTT
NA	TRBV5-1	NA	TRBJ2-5	CASSWPERTDYLRETQYF	TGCGCCAGCAGCTGGCCTGAACGAACAGACTATTTGAGGGAGACCCAGTACTTC
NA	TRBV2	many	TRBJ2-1	CASSENLPGDEQFF	TGTGCCAGCAGTGAAAATTTACCGGGAGATGAGCAGTTCTTC
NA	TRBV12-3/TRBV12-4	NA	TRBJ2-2	CASSFGGPGELFF	TGTGCCAGCAGTTTTGGGGGCCCCGGGGAGCTGTTTTTT
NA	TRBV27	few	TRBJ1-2	CASSTRDNYGYTF	TGTGCCAGCAGTACCCGGGATAACTATGGCTACACCTTC
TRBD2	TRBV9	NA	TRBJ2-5	CASSVGLARETQYF	TGTGCCAGCAGCGTGGGACTAGCACGAGAGACCCAGTACTTC
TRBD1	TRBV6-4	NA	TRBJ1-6	CASSDRQGVDSPLHF	TGTGCCAGCAGCGACAGACAGGGTGTGGATTCACCCCTCCACTTT
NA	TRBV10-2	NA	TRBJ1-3	CASSEFFGNTIYF	TGCGCCAGCAGTGAGTTCTTTGGAAACACCATATATTTT
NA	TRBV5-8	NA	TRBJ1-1	CASSQGFLRTEAFF	TGTGCCAGCAGCCAGGGGTTCCTGAGGACTGAAGCTTTCTTT
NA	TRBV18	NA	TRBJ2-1	CASSRLVDNEQFF	TGTGCCAGCTCACGACTGGTCGACAATGAGCAGTTCTTC
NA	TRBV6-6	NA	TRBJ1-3	CASSPPQGSGNTIYF	TGTGCCAGCAGTCCCCCCCAGGGATCGGGAAACACCATATATTTT
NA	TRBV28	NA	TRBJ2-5	CASSRTELQETQYF	TGTGCCAGCAGTCGGACAGAGCTCCAAGAGACCCAGTACTTC
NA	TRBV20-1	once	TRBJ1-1	CSATFTEAFF	TGCAGTGCTACATTCACTGAAGCTTTCTTT
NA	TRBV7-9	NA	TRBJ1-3	CATRGGNTIYF	TGTGCCACGCGCGGGGGAAACACCATATATTTT
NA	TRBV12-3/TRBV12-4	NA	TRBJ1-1	CASMLTNTEAFF	TGTGCCAGCATGCTAACGAACACTGAAGCTTTCTTT
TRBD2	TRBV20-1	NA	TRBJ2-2	CSASFSGGATGELFF	TGCAGTGCTAGTTTTAGCGGGGGGGCCACCGGGGAGCTGTTTTTT
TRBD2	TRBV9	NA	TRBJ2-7	CASSVGLAENEQYF	TGTGCCAGCAGCGTAGGTCTAGCGGAAAACGAGCAGTACTTC
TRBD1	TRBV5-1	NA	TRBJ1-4	CASSSGQYNEKLFF	TGCGCCAGCAGCTCGGGACAGTATAATGAAAAACTGTTTTTT
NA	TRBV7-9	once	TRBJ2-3	CASSLVWGDADTQYF	TGTGCCAGCAGCTTAGTGTGGGGGGACGCAGATACGCAGTATTTT
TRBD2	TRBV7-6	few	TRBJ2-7	CASSSPGLGTYEQYF	TGTGCCAGCAGCTCTCCGGGACTAGGAACCTACGAGCAGTACTTC
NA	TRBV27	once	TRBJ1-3	CASRGDSGNTIYF	TGTGCCAGCAGAGGAGACTCTGGAAACACCATATATTTT
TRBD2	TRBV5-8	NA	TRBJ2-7	CASSTRGGLSYEQYF	TGTGCCAGCAGCACTCGCGGGGGGCTCTCCTACGAGCAGTACTTC
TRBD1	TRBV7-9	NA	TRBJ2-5	CASSHRQGAGETQYF	TGTGCCAGCAGCCACCGACAGGGGGCGGGAGAGACCCAGTACTTC
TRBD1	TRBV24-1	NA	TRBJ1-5	CATSDSTGGVNQPQHF	TGTGCCACCAGTGATTCAACAGGGGGCGTTAATCAGCCCCAGCATTTT
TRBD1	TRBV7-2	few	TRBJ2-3	CASSFRGRGTDTQYF	TGTGCCAGCAGCTTTAGGGGGCGAGGGACAGATACGCAGTATTTT
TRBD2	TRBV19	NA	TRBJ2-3	CASSILAGDTDTQYF	TGTGCCAGTAGTATTCTTGCGGGAGACACAGATACGCAGTATTTT
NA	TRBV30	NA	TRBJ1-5	CAWSTTGLWQPQHF	TGTGCCTGGAGTACTACAGGGTTGTGGCAGCCCCAGCATTTT
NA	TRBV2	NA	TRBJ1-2	CASRDSGTSYGYTF	TGTGCCAGCAGAGACTCCGGGACAAGCTATGGCTACACCTTC
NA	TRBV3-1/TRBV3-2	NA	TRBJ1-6	CASSHGQGLFSPLHF	TGTGCCAGCAGCCATGGACAAGGCCTATTTTCACCCCTCCACTTT
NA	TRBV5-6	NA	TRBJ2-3	CASSFRQPPTDTQYF	TGTGCCAGCAGCTTTAGACAGCCTCCCACAGATACGCAGTATTTT
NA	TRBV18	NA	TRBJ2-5	CASSPPIDSPTQYF	TGTGCCAGCTCACCACCAATAGACAGCCCGACCCAGTACTTC
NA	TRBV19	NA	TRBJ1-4	CASREGSTNEKLFF	TGTGCCAGTAGAGAGGGCTCAACTAATGAAAAACTGTTTTTT
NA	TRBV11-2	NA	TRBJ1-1	CASSLSLANTEAFF	TGTGCCAGCAGCTTATCCTTGGCGAACACTGAAGCTTTCTTT